The T cell receptor (beta chain) described here comes from a study of blood T cell repertoires in COVID-19. Study-level background: PBMCs, B-cell-depleted T cells, or T cells were the source of the cDNA or gDNA that made up the material.

J was trimmed by 2 bases and V by 3 bases; bases with no gene match: 4. The CDR3 extends over 15 amino acids. Germline-derived CDR1 and CDR2 are MDHEN and SYDVKM. The protocol was immunoSEQ multiplex PCR, while the TCRdb copy is restricted to in-frame clones and leaves out a portion. The sample yields 200,000 to 300,000 clones, about nine tenths seen once. V is TRBV28 and J is TRBJ1-5; 7 bases fit TRBD1. The material sequenced was peripheral blood. This sequence was found in a man in his fifties or sixties with acute or convalescent COVID-19. This CDR3 reads CASSFRGRGNQPQHF. The CDR3 nucleotides read TGTGCCAGCAGTTTTAGGGGGCGAGGCAATCAGCCCCAGCATTTT.